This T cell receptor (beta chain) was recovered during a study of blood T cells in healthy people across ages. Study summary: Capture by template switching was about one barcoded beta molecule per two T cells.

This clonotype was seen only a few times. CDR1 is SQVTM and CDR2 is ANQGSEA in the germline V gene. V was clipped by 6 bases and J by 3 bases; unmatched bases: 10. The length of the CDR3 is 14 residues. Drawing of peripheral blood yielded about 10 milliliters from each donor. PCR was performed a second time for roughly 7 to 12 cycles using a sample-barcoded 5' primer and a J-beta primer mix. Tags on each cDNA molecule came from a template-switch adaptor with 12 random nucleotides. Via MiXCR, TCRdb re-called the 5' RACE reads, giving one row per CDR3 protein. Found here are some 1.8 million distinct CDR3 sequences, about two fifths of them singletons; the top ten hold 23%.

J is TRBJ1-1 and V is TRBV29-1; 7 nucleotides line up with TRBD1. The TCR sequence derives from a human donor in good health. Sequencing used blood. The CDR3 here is CSVGMTGKDTEAFF. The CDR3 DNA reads TGCAGCGTGGGAATGACAGGGAAGGACACTGAAGCTTTCTTT.